The sequence of this TCR beta chain was determined in a study of ipilimumab plus nivolumab after autologous stem cell transplantation. Per germline, CDR1 SGHNT and CDR2 YYREEE (reference sequence). The CDR3 is made up of 16 amino acids. V shed 2 bases, J shed 1 base, and the junction held 6 bases outside the gene matches. The method was immunoSEQ multiplex PCR; TCRdb's version includes in-frame clones alone and lacks a portion of them. The sample lists some 46,000 clones, about 88% occurring once. Sequencing used PBMCs, obtained in a trial of ipilimumab plus nivolumab as post-transplant consolidation. The J gene is TRBJ2-3, the V gene TRBV5-4; 8 bases align to TRBD2. This TCR derives from a male donor with multiple myeloma. This chain's CDR3 is CASSFGNSGGTDTQYF. The DNA of the CDR3 is TGTGCCAGCAGCTTCGGAAATAGCGGGGGCACAGATACGCAGTATTTT.